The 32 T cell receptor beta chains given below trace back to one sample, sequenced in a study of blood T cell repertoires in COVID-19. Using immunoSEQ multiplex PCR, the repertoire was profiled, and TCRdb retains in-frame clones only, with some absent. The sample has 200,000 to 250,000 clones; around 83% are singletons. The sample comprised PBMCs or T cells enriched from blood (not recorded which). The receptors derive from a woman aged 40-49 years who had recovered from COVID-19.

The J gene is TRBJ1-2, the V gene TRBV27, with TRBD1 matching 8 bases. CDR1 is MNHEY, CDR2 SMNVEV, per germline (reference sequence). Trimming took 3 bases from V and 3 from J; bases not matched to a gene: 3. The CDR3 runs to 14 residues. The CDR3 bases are TGTGCCAGCAGTTTCCAACAGGGGGACTATGGCTACACCTTC. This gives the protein CASSFQQGDYGYTF.

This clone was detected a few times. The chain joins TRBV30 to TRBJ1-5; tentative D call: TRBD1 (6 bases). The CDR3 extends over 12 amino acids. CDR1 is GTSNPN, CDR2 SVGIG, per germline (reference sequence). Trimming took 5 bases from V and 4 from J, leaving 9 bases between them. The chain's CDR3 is CAWDTGNQPQHF. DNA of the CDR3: TGTGCCTGGGATACAGGGAATCAGCCCCAGCATTTT.

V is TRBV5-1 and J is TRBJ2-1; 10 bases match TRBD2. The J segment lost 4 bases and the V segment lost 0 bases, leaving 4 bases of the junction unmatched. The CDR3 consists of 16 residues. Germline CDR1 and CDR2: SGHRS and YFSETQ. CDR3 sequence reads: CASSLVTSGTYNEQFF. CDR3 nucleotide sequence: TGCGCCAGCAGCTTGGTAACTAGCGGGACGTACAATGAGCAGTTCTTC.

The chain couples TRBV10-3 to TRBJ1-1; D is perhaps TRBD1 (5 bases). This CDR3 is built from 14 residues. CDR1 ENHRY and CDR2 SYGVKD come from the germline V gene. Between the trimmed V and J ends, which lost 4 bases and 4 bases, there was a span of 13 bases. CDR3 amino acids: CAISAQGWGTEAFF. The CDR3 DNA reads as TGTGCCATCAGTGCCCAGGGCTGGGGCACTGAAGCTTTCTTT.

The CDR3 coding sequence is TGTGCCTCAACGGGACAGGAGGAATCACCCCTCCACTTT. Protein: CASTGQEESPLHF. This chain connects TRBV30 to TRBJ1-6; TRBD1 agrees at 8 bases. The germline V gene has CDR1 GTSNPN and CDR2 SVGIG (reference sequence). The CDR3 extends over 13 amino acids. V dropped 7 bases and J dropped 10; count of bases not matched to a gene: 9.

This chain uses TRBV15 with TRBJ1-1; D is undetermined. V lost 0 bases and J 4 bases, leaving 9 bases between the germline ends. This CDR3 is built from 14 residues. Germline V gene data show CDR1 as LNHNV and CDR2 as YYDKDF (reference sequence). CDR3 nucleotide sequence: TGTGCCACCAGCAGAGATCGGCCAGGCACTGAAGCTTTCTTT. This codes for CATSRDRPGTEAFF.

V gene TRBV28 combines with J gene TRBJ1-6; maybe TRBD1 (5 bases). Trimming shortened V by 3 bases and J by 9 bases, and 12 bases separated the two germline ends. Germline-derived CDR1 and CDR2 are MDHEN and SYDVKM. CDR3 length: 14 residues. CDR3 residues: CASSLGGLGSPLHF. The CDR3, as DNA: TGTGCCAGCAGTTTGGGGGGACTCGGTTCACCCCTCCACTTT. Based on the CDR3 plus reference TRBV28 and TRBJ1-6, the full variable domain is DVKVTQSSRYLVKRTGEKVFLECVQDMDHENMFWYRQDPGLGLRLIYFSYDVKMKEKGDIPEGYSVSREKKERFSLILESASTNQTSMYLCASSLGGLGSPLHFGNGTRLTVT.

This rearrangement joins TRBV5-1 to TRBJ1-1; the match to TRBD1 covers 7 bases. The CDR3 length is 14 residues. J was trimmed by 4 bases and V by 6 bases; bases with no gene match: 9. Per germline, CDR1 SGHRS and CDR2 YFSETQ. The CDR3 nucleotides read TGCGCCAGCACCGTACAGGGGTCGGGCACTGAAGCTTTCTTT. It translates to CASTVQGSGTEAFF. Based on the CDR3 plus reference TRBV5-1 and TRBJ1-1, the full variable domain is KAGVTQTPRYLIKTRGQQVTLSCSPISGHRSVSWYQQTPGQGLQFLFEYFSETQRNKGNFPGRFSGRQFSNSRSEMNVSTLELGDSALYLCASTVQGSGTEAFFGQGTRLTVV.

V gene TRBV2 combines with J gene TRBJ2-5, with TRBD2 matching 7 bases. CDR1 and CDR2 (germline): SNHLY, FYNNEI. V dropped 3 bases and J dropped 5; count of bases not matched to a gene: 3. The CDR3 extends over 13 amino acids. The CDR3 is CASSDWRGETQYF. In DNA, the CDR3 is TGTGCCAGCAGTGATTGGCGGGGGGAGACCCAGTACTTC.

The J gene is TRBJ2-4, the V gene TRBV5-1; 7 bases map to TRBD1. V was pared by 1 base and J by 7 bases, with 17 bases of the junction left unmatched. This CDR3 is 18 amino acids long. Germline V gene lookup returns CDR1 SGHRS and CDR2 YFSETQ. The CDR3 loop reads CASSLPWTGPTKDNIQYF. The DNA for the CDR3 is TGCGCCAGCAGCTTGCCTTGGACAGGACCCACAAAGGATAACATTCAGTACTTC.

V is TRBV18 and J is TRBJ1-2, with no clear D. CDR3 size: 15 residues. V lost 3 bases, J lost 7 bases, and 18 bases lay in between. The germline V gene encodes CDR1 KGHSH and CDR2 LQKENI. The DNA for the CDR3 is TGTGCCAGCTCACCTCAGGCTCAGTCAGTCTCTGGCTACACCTTC. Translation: CASSPQAQSVSGYTF.

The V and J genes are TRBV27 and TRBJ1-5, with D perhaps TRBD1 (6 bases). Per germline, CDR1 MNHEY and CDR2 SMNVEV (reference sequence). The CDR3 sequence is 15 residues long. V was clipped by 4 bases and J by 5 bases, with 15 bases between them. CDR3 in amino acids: CASSWSGVGDQPQHF. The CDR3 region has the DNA TGTGCCAGCAGTTGGTCAGGGGTAGGGGATCAGCCCCAGCATTTT.

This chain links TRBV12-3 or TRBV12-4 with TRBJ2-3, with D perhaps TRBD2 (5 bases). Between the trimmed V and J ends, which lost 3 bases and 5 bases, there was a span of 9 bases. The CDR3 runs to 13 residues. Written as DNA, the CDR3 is TGTGCCAGCAGTTTGGGCGGGCTAGATACGCAGTATTTT. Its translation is CASSLGGLDTQYF.

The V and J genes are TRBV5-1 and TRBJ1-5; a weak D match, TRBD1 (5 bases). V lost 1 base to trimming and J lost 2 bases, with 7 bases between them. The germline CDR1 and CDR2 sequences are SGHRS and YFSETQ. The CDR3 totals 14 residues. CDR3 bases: TGCGCCAGCAGCTTGTTAGGGGGCAATCAGCCCCAGCATTTT. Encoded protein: CASSLLGGNQPQHF. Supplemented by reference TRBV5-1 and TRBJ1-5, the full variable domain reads KAGVTQTPRYLIKTRGQQVTLSCSPISGHRSVSWYQQTPGQGLQFLFEYFSETQRNKGNFPGRFSGRQFSNSRSEMNVSTLELGDSALYLCASSLLGGNQPQHFGDGTRLSIL.

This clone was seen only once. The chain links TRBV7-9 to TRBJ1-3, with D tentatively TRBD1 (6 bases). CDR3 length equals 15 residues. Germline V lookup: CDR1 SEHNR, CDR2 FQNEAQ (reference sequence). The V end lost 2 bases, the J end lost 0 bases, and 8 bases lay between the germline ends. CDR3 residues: CASSLTGSSGNTIYF. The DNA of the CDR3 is TGTGCCAGCAGCTTAACAGGGAGCTCTGGAAACACCATATATTTT.

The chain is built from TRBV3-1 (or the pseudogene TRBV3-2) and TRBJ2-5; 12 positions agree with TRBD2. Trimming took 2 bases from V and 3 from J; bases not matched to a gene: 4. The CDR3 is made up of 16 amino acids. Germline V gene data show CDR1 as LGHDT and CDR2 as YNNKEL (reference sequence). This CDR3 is CASSQPLAGGKETQYF. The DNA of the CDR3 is TGTGCCAGCAGCCAACCGCTAGCGGGAGGGAAAGAGACCCAGTACTTC.

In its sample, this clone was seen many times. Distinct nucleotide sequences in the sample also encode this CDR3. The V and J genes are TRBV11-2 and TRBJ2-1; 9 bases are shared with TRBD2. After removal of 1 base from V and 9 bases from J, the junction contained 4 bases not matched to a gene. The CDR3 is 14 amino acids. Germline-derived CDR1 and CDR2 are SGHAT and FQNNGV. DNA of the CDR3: TGTGCCAGCAGCTTAGGGGCGGGAGGGGGTGAGCAGTTCTTC. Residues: CASSLGAGGGEQFF.

For the CDR3, the DNA is TGCGCCAGCAGGGACCCTCTCAGGGGGGCGTCAAACATTCAGTACTTC. Its protein product is CASRDPLRGASNIQYF. The chain recombines TRBV5-1 with TRBJ2-4; D perhaps matches TRBD1 (7 bases). Trimming removed 5 bases at V and 6 bases at J, with 21 bases between. Germline CDR1 reads SGHRS; CDR2 reads YFSETQ. This CDR3 comprises 16 residues.

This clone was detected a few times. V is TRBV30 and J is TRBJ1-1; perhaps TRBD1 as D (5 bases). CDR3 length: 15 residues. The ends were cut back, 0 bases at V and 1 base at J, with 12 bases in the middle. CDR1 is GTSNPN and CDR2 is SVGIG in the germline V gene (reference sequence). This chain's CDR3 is CAWSVHRRENTEAFF. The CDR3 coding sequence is TGTGCCTGGAGTGTACATCGCAGGGAGAACACTGAAGCTTTCTTT. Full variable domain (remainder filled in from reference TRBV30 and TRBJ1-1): SQTIHQWPATLVQPVGSPLSLECTVEGTSNPNLYWYRQAAGRGLQLLFYSVGIGQISSEVPQNLSASRPQDRQFILSSKKLLLSDSGFYLCAWSVHRRENTEAFFGQGTRLTVV.

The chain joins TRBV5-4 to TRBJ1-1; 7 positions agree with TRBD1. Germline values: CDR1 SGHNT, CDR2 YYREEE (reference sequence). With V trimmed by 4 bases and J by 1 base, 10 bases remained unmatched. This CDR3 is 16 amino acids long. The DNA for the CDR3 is TGTGCCAGCAGCGGGGTATTCGACAGGGAGAACACTGAAGCTTTCTTT. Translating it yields CASSGVFDRENTEAFF.

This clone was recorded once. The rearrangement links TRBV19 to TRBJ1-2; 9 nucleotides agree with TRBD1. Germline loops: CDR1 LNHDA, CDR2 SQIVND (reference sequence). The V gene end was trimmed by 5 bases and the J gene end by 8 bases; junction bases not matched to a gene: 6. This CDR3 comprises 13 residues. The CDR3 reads CASSPGQGIGYTF. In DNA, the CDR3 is TGTGCCAGTAGTCCGGGACAGGGAATCGGCTACACCTTC. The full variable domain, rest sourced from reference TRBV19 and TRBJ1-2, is DGGITQSPKYLFRKEGQNVTLSCEQNLNHDAMYWYRQDPGQGLRLIYYSQIVNDFQKGDIAEGYSVSREKKESFPLTVTSAQKNPTAFYLCASSPGQGIGYTFGSGTRLTVV.

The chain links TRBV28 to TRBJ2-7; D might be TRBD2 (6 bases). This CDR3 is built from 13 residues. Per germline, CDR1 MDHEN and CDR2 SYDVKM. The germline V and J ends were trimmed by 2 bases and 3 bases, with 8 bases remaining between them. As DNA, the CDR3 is TGTGCCAGCAGTTTAGCGGGACTCTACGAGCAGTACTTC. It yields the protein CASSLAGLYEQYF.

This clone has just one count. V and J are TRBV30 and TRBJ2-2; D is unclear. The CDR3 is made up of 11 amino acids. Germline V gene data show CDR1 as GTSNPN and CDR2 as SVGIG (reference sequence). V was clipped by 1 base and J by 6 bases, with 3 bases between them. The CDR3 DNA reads TGTGCCTGGAGTGCGGCCGGGGAGCTGTTTTTT. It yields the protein CAWSAAGELFF.

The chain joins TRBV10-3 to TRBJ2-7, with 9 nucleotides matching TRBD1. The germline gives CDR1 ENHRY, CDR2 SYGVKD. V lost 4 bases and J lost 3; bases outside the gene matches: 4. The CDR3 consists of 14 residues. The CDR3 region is CAISGGTGYYEQYF. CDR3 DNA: TGTGCCATCAGTGGCGGGACAGGGTACTACGAGCAGTACTTC.

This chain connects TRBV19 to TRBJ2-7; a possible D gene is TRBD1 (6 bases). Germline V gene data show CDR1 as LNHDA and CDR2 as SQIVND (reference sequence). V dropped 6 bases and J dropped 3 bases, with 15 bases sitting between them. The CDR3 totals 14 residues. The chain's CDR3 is CASSQGLLDYEQYF. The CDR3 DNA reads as TGTGCCAGTAGCCAGGGGCTTCTGGACTACGAGCAGTACTTC.

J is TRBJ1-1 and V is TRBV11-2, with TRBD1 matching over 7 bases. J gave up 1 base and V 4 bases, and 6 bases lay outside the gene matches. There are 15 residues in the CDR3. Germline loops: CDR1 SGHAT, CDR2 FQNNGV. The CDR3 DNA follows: TGTGCCAGCAGCTGGGGGGACAGTAGGAACACTGAAGCTTTCTTT. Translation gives CASSWGDSRNTEAFF.

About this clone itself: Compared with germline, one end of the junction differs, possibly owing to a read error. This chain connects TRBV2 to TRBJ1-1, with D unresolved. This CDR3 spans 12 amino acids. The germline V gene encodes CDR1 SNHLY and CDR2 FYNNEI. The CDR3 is CASSDRNPEAFF. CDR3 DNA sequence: TGTGCCAGCAGTGACAGGAACCCTGAAGCTTTCTTT. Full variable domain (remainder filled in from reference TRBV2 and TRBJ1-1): EPEVTQTPSHQVTQMGQEVILRCVPISNHLYFYWYRQILGQKVEFLVSFYNNEISEKSEIFDDQFSVERPDGSNFTLKIRSTKLEDSAMYFCASSDRNPEAFFGQGTRLTVV.

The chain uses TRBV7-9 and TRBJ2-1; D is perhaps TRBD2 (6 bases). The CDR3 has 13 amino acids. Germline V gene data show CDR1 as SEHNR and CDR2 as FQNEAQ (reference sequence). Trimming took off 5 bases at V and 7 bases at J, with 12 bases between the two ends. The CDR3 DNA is TGTGCCAGCAGCGCACCGGGGGTAAATGAGCAGTTCTTC. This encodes CASSAPGVNEQFF.

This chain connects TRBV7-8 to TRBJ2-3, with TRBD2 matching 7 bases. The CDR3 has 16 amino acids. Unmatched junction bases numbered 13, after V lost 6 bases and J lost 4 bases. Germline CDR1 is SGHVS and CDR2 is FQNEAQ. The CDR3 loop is CASSPIAGQRADTQYF. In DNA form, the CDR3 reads TGTGCCAGCAGTCCTATAGCGGGCCAGAGGGCAGATACGCAGTATTTT. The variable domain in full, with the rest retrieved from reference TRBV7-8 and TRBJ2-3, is GAGVSQSPRYKVAKRGQDVALRCDPISGHVSLFWYQQALGQGPEFLTYFQNEAQLDKSGLPSDRFFAERPEGSVSTLKIQRTQQEDSAVYLCASSPIAGQRADTQYFGPGTRLTVL.

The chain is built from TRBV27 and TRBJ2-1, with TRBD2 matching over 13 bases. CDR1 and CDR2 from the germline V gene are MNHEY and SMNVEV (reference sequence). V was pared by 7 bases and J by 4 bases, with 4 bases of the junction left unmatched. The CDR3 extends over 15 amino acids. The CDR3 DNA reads TGTGCCAGCACTAAACTAGCGGGAGGGTACAATGAGCAGTTCTTC. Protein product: CASTKLAGGYNEQFF.

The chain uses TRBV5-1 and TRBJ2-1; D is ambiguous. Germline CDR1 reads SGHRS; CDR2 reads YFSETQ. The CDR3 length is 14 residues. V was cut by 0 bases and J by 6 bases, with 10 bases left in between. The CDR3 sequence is CASSLDVIANEQFF. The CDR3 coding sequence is TGCGCCAGCAGCTTGGATGTCATAGCCAATGAGCAGTTCTTC. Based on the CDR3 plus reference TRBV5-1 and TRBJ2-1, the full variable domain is KAGVTQTPRYLIKTRGQQVTLSCSPISGHRSVSWYQQTPGQGLQFLFEYFSETQRNKGNFPGRFSGRQFSNSRSEMNVSTLELGDSALYLCASSLDVIANEQFFGPGTRLTVL.

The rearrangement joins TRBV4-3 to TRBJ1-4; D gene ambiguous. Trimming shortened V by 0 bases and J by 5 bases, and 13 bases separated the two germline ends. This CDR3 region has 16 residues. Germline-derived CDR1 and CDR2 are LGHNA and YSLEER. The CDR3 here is CASSQDLRKENEKLFF. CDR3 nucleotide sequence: TGCGCCAGCAGCCAAGATCTTAGAAAGGAGAATGAAAAACTGTTTTTT.